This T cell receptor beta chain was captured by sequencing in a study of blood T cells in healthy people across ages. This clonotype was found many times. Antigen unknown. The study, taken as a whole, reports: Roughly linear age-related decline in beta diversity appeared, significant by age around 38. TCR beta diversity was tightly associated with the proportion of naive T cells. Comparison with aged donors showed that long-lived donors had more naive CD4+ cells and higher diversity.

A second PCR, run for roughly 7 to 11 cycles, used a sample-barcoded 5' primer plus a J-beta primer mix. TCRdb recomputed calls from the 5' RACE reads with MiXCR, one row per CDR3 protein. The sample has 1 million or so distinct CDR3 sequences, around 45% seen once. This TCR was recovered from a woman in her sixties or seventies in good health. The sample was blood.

This CDR3 is CATSRVGGGEGNQPQHF. The CDR3 region has the DNA TGTGCCACCAGCAGAGTGGGGGGAGGGGAGGGCAATCAGCCCCAGCATTTT. This sequence joins TRBV15 and TRBJ1-5, with D tentatively TRBD1 (5 bases). This CDR3 has 17 amino acids. V was trimmed by 1 base and J by 2 bases, leaving 15 bases between them. Per the germline V gene, CDR1 is LNHNV and CDR2 is YYDKDF (reference sequence).